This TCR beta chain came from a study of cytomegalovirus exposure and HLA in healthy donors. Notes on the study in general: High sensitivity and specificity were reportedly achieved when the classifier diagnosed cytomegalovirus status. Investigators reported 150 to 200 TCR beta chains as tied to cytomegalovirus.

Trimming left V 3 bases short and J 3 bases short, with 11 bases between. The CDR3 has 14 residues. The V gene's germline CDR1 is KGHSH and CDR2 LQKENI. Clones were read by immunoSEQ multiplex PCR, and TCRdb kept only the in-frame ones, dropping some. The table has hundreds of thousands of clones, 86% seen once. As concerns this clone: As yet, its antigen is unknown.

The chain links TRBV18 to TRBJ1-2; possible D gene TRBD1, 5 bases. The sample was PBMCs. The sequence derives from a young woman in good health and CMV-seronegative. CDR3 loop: CASSPSLTDYGYTF. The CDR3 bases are TGTGCCAGCTCACCCAGCCTGACAGACTATGGCTACACCTTC.